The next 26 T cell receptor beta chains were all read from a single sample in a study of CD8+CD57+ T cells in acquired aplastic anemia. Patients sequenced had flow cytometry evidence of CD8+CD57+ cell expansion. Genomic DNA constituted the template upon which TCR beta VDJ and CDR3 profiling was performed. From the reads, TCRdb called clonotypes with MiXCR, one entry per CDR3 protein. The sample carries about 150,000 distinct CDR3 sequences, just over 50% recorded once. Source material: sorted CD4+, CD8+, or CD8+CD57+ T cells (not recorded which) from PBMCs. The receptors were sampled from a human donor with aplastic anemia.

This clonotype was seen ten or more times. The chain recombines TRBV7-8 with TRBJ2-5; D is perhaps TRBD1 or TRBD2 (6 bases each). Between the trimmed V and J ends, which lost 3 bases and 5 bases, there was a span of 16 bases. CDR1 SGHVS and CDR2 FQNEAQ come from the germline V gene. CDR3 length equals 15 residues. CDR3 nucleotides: TGTGCCAGCAGCTTCGGATACGGGGGCGGGGAGACCCAGTACTTC. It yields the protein CASSFGYGGGETQYF.

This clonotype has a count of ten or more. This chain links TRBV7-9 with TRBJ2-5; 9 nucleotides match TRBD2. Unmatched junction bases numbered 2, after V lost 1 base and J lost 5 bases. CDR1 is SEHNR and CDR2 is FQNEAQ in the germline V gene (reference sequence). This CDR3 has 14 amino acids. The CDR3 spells CASSLVAGEETQYF. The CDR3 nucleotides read TGTGCCAGCAGCTTAGTAGCGGGGGAGGAGACCCAGTACTTC.

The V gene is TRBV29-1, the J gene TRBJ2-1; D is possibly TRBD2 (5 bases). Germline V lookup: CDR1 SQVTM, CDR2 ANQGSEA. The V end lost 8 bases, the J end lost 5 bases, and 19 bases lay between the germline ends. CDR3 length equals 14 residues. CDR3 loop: CSTYKRGRHNEQFF. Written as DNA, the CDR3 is TGCAGCACCTATAAGAGAGGGCGCCACAATGAGCAGTTCTTC.

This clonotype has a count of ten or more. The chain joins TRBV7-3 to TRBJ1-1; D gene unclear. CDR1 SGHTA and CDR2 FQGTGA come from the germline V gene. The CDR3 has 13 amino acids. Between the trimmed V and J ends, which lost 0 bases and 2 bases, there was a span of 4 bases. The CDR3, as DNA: TGTGCCAGCAGCTTAACTGTTAACACTGAAGCTTTCTTT. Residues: CASSLTVNTEAFF.

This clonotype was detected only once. Written as DNA, the CDR3 is TGCAGCGTTGAGCTAGCGGGCTTGAACACCGGGGAGCTGTTTTTT. Its protein product is CSVELAGLNTGELFF. The genes are TRBV29-1 and TRBJ2-2, with 8 positions matching TRBD2. V lost 3 bases, J lost 1 base, and 4 bases stayed unmatched. Germline V lookup: CDR1 SQVTM, CDR2 ANQGSEA. This CDR3 region has 15 residues.

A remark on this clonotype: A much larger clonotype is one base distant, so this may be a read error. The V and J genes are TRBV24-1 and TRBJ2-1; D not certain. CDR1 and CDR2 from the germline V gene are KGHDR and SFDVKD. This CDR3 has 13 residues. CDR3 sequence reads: CASSSCIVDEQFF. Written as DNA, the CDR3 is TGTGCCAGCAGTTCCTGCATTGTCGATGAGCAGTTCTTC.

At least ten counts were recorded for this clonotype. The CDR3, as DNA: TGCAGTGCCCCCCTCCCCGACTATCCTGGGTACAATGAGCAGTTCTTC. Translation: CSAPLPDYPGYNEQFF. This chain connects TRBV20-1 to TRBJ2-1, with D possibly TRBD2 on 5 matching bases. The CDR3 loop spans 16 amino acids. Germline CDR1 DFQATT, CDR2 SNEGSKA (reference sequence). The V gene lost 6 bases and the J gene lost 4 bases, with 22 bases spanning the gap.

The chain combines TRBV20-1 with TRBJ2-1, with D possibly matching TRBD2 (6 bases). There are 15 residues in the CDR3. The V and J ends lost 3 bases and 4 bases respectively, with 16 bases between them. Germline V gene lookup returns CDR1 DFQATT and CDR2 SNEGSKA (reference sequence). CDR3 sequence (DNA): TGCAGTGCTAGTGGAGGGGATGTAATTTACAATGAGCAGTTCTTC. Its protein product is CSASGGDVIYNEQFF.

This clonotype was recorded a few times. The CDR3 DNA is TGTGCCAGCAGTGAAGCGGGGGGGCAAGAGACCCAGTACTTC. This gives the protein CASSEAGGQETQYF. The rearrangement uses TRBV2 and TRBJ2-5, with 7 bases fitting TRBD2. CDR3 length equals 14 residues. The junction had 0 bases not matched to a gene; V was cut back by 0 bases and J by 2 bases. Germline-derived CDR1 and CDR2 are SNHLY and FYNNEI.

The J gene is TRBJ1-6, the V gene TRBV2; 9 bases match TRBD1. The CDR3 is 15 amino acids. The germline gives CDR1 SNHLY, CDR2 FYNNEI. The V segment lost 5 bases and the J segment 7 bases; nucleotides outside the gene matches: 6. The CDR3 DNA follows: TGTGCCAGCAGTCCGGACAGGGGTGGGAATTCACCCCTCCACTTT. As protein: CASSPDRGGNSPLHF.

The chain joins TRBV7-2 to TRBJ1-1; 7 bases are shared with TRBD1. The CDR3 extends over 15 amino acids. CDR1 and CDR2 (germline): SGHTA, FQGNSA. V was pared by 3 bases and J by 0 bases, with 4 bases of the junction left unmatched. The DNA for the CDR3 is TGTGCCAGCAGCTTGGTGGGACAGATGAACACTGAAGCTTTCTTT. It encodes CASSLVGQMNTEAFF. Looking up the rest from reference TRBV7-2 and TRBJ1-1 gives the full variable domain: GAGVSQSPSNKVTEKGKDVELRCDPISGHTALYWYRQSLGQGLEFLIYFQGNSAPDKSGLPSDRFSAERTGGSVSTLTIQRTQQEDSAVYLCASSLVGQMNTEAFFGQGTRLTVV.

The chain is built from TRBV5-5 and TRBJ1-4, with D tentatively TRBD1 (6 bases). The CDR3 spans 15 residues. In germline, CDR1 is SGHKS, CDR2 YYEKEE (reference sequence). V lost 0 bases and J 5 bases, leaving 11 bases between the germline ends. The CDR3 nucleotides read TGTGCCAGCAGCTTGGAGGGACACCCGAATGAAAAACTGTTTTTT. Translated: CASSLEGHPNEKLFF.

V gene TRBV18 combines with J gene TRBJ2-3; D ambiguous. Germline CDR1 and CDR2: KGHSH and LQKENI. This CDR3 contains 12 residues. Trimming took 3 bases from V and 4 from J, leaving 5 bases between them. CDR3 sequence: CASSPSADTQYF. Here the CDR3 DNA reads TGTGCCAGCTCACCCTCTGCAGATACGCAGTATTTT.

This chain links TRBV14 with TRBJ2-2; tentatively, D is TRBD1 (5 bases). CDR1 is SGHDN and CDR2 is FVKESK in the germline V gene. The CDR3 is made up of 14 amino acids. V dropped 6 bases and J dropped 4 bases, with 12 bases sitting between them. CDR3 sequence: CASRPTDSTGELFF. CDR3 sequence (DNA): TGTGCCAGCAGACCCACCGACAGCACCGGGGAGCTGTTTTTT.

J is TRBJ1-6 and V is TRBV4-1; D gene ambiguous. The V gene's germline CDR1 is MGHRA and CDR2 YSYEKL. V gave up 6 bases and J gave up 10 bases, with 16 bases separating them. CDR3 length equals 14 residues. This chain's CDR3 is CASSPLAGGSPLHF. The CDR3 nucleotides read TGCGCCAGCAGTCCCCTCGCAGGAGGATCACCCCTCCACTTT.

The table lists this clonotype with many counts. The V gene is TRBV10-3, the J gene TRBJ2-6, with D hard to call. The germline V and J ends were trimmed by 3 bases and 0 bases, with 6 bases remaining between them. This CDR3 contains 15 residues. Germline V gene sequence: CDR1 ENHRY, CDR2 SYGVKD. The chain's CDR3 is CAISEIYSGANVLTF. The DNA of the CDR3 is TGTGCCATCAGTGAAATTTACTCTGGGGCCAACGTCCTGACTTTC.

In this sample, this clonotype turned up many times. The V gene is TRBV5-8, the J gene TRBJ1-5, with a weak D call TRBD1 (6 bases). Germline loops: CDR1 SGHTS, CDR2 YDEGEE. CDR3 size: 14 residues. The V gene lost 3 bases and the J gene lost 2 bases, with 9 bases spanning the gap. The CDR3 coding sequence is TGTGCCAGCAGCTGGAGACAGGGCAATCAGCCCCAGCATTTT. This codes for CASSWRQGNQPQHF.

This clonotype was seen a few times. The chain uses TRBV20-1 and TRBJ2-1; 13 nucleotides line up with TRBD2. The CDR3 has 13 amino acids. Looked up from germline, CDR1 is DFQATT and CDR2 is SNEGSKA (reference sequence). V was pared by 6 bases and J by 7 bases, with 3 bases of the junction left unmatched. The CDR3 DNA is TGCAGTGCCAGGGGACTAGCGGGAAATGAGCAGTTCTTC. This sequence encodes CSARGLAGNEQFF.

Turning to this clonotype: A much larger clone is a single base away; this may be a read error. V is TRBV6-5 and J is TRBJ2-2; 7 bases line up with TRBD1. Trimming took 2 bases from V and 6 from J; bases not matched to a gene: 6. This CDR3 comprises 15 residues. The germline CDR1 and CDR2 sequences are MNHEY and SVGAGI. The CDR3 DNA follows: TGTGCCAGCAGTTACGGGACAGTCACACCCGGGGAGCTGTTTTTT. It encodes CASSYGTVTPGELFF.

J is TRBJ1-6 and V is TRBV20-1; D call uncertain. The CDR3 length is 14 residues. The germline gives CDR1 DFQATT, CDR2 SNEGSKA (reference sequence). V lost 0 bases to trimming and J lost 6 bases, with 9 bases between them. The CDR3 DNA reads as TGCAGTGCTAGAGATCCCCGCAGTAATTCACCCCTCCACTTT. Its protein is CSARDPRSNSPLHF.

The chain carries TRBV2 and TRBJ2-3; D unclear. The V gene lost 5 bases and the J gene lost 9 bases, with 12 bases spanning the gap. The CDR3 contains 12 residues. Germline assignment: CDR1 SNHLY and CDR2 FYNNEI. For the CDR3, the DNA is TGTGCCAGCAGTTCTGACCCGAGGACGCAGTATTTT. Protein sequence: CASSSDPRTQYF.

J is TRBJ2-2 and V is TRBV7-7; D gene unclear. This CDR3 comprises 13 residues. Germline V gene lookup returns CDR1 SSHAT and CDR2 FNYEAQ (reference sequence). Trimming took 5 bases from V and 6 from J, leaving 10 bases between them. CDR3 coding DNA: TGTGCCAGCAGCCCTGAGCTATCCGGGGAGCTGTTTTTT. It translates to CASSPELSGELFF.

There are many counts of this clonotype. The CDR3 loop is CASSLPLREVWGNTEAFF. The CDR3 nucleotides read TGTGCCAGCAGTCTCCCCCTTAGGGAGGTATGGGGGAACACTGAAGCTTTCTTT. This chain links TRBV12-3 or TRBV12-4 with TRBJ1-1, with D unclear. CDR3 length: 18 residues. V was trimmed by 5 bases and J by 1 base, leaving 23 bases between them.

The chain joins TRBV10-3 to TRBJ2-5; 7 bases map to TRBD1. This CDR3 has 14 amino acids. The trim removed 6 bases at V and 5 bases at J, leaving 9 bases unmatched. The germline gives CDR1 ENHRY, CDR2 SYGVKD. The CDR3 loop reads CAISRDSSTETQYF. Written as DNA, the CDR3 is TGTGCCATCAGCCGGGACAGCTCTACGGAGACCCAGTACTTC.

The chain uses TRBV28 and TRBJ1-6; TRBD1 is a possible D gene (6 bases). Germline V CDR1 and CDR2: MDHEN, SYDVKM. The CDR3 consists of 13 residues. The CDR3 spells CGSDSSYNSPLHF. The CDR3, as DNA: TGTGGTTCGGACAGCTCCTATAATTCACCCCTCCACTTT.

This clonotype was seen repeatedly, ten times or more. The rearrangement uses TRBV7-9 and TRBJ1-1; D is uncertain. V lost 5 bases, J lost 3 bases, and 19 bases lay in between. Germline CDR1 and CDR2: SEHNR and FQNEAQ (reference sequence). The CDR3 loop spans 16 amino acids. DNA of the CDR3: TGTGCCAGCAGCCCCCGAGAGTTAATCGGGGACACTGAAGCTTTCTTT. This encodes CASSPRELIGDTEAFF.